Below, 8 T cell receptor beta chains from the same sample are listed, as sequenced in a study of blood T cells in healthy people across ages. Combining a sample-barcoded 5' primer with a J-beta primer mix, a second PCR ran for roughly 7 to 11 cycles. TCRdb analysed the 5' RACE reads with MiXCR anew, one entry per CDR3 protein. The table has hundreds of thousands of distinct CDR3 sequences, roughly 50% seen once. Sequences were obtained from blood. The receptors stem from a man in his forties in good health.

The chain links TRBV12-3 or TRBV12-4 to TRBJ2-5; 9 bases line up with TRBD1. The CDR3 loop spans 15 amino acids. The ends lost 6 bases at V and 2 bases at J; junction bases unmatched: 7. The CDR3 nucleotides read TGTGCCAGCAGGAGGGACAGGGCGGCTCAAGAGACCCAGTACTTC. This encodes CASRRDRAAQETQYF.

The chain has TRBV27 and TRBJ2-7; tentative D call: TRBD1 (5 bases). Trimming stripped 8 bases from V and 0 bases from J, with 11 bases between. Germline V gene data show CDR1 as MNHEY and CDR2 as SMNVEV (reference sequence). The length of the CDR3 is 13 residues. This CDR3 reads CASGRQSSYEQYF. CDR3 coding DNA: TGTGCCAGCGGACGACAGAGCTCCTACGAGCAGTACTTC.

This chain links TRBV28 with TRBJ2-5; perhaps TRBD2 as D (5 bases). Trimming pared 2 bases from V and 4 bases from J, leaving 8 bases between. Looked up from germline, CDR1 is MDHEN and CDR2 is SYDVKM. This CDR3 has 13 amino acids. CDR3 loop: CASSLASPETQYF. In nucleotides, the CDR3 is TGTGCCAGCAGTTTAGCTAGCCCAGAGACCCAGTACTTC.

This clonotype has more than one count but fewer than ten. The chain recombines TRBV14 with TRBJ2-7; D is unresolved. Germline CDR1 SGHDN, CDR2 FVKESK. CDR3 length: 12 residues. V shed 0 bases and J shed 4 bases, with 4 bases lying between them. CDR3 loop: CASSQERYEQYF. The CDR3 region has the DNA TGTGCCAGCAGCCAAGAAAGGTACGAGCAGTACTTC.

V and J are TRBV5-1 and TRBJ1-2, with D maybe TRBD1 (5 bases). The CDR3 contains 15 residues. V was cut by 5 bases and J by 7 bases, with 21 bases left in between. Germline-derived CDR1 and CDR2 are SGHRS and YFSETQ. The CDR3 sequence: CASSEAGLDLGGYTF. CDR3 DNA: TGCGCCAGCAGTGAGGCAGGGCTGGATTTGGGTGGCTACACCTTC.

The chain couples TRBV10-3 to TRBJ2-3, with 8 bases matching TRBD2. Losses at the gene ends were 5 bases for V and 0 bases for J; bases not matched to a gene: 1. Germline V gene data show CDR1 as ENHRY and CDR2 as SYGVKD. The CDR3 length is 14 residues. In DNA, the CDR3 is TGTGCCATCAGTACTAGCGGAAGCACAGATACGCAGTATTTT. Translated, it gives CAISTSGSTDTQYF.

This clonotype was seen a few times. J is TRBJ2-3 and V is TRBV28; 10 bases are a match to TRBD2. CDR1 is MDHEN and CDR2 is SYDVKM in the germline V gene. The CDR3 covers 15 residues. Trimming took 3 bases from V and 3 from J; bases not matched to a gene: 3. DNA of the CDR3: TGTGCCAGCAGTTTCGCTAGCGGGAGTACAGATACGCAGTATTTT. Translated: CASSFASGSTDTQYF.

The CDR3 region has the DNA TGCGCCAGCAGCCTCGGAATTGACGAGCAGTTCTTC. As protein: CASSLGIDEQFF. This sequence joins TRBV4-1 and TRBJ2-1; no definite D call. The CDR3 covers 12 residues. Deletions cut 4 bases from V and 10 bases from J, with 11 bases between. The germline V gene encodes CDR1 MGHRA and CDR2 YSYEKL.